This T cell receptor (beta chain) was profiled in a study of blood T cells in healthy people across ages. Overall study findings and caveats: It was the long-lived donors that had more naive CD4+ cells and higher diversity than aged donors.

A remark on this clonotype: Its antigen remains unknown.

Next came a second PCR, run for about 6 to 12 cycles, which used a sample-barcoded 5' primer along with a J-beta primer mix. TCRdb reprocessed the 5' RACE reads with MiXCR, giving one entry per CDR3 protein. The sample includes 1.8 million or so distinct CDR3 sequences, roughly two fifths of them seen just once. CDR3 length: 17 residues. V was trimmed by 3 bases and J by 2 bases, leaving 20 bases between them. Germline assignment: CDR1 MDHEN and CDR2 SYDVKM. The chain carries TRBV28 and TRBJ2-7; D gene uncertain. Specimen: blood. The TCR originated in a human donor in good health. The CDR3 region has the DNA TGTGCCAGCAGTTTTTTCCCCTCTGAGTCCCACACCTACGAGCAGTACTTC. Translation: CASSFFPSESHTYEQYF. The variable domain in full, with the rest retrieved from reference TRBV28 and TRBJ2-7, is DVKVTQSSRYLVKRTGEKVFLECVQDMDHENMFWYRQDPGLGLRLIYFSYDVKMKEKGDIPEGYSVSREKKERFSLILESASTNQTSMYLCASSFFPSESHTYEQYFGPGTRLTVT.